This is a list of T cell receptor beta chains from one sample in a study of T cells in Graves' hyperthyroidism and ophthalmopathy. TCRdb re-called the multiplex PCR reads through MiXCR, storing one row per CDR3 protein. The table lists under 350,000 distinct CDR3 sequences, 15% to 20% of them singletons. Material for sequencing was blood. These receptors all come from a woman aged 55-69 years with Graves' ophthalmopathy. Each CDR3 is given with its conserved first and last residue. D genes are given only for firm matches. Rows give clone size only sometimes, using once, few, many, or a class for an expanded clone.

many,TRBJ1-5,NA,TRBV2,CASSERGVSNQPQHF,TGTGCCAGCAGTGAACGGGGGGTTAGCAATCAGCCCCAGCATTTT
many,TRBJ2-1,TRBD2,TRBV29-1,CSVDGLAGGYNEQFF,TGCAGCGTTGACGGCCTAGCGGGAGGGTACAATGAGCAGTTCTTC
many,TRBJ2-1,NA,TRBV5-6,CASSFRTHNEQFF,TGTGCCAGCAGCTTCAGGACACACAATGAGCAGTTCTTC
few,TRBJ1-6,TRBD1,TRBV30,CAASGTGGADSPLHF,TGTGCCGCTTCCGGGACAGGGGGAGCGGATTCACCCCTCCACTTT
many,TRBJ1-5,NA,TRBV12-3/TRBV12-4,CASGSARQPQHF,TGTGCCAGCGGCTCCGCCCGTCAGCCCCAGCATTTT
many,TRBJ2-3,NA,TRBV6-2/TRBV6-3,CASSPVRGSTDTQYF,TGTGCCAGCAGTCCTGTGAGGGGGAGCACAGATACGCAGTATTTT
many,TRBJ1-1,NA,TRBV9,CASSVGGMNTEAFF,TGTGCCAGCAGCGTAGGAGGCATGAACACTGAAGCTTTCTTT
many,TRBJ1-1,NA,TRBV10-1,CASSSPRKGNTEAFF,TGCGCCAGCAGTTCCCCCCGAAAGGGGAACACTGAAGCTTTCTTT
NA,TRBJ1-4,TRBD1,TRBV20-1,CSASPSQGADEKLFF,TGCAGTGCTTCCCCATCGCAGGGGGCGGATGAAAAACTGTTTTTT
many,TRBJ1-4,TRBD1,TRBV30,CAWWRQGVGKLFF,TGTGCCTGGTGGCGACAGGGCGTCGGAAAACTGTTTTTT
few,TRBJ2-1,NA,TRBV27,CASSSVGGQSEQFF,TGTGCCAGCAGTTCGGTAGGGGGGCAGAGTGAGCAGTTCTTC
many,TRBJ2-1,NA,TRBV2,CASNPADSYNEQFF,TGTGCCAGCAATCCAGCCGACTCCTACAATGAGCAGTTCTTC
many,TRBJ2-7,NA,TRBV6-2/TRBV6-3,CASSLRVYEQYF,TGTGCCAGCAGCCTCAGGGTTTACGAGCAGTACTTC
NA,TRBJ2-3,NA,TRBV6-6,CASSYSPGGHSTDTQYF,TGTGCCAGCAGTTACTCCCCAGGGGGGCATAGCACAGATACGCAGTATTTT
many,TRBJ2-1,NA,TRBV27,CASRNIRFNEQFF,TGTGCCAGCAGGAACATTAGGTTCAATGAGCAGTTCTTC
many,TRBJ2-7,TRBD1,TRBV12-3/TRBV12-4,CASSPETGNHEQYF,TGTGCCAGCAGTCCTGAGACAGGGAATCACGAGCAGTACTTC
few,TRBJ1-2,NA,TRBV7-9,CASSLRSGGGFYGYTF,TGTGCCAGCAGCTTACGGAGTGGCGGGGGATTCTATGGCTACACCTTC
NA,TRBJ1-6,NA,TRBV28,CASSLAQTYSPLHF,TGTGCCAGCAGTTTGGCACAGACTTATTCACCCCTCCACTTT
many,TRBJ2-5,TRBD1,TRBV6-1,CASSRTQGKETQYF,TGTGCCAGCAGTAGAACACAGGGGAAAGAGACCCAGTACTTC
many,TRBJ1-4,NA,TRBV3-1,CASSQLAGNEKLFF,TGTGCCAGCAGCCAATTGGCAGGGAATGAAAAACTGTTTTTT
few,TRBJ1-1,NA,TRBV20-1,CSVYGGARTEAFF,TGCAGTGTTTACGGGGGGGCGAGGACTGAAGCTTTCTTT
NA,TRBJ2-7,TRBD1,TRBV7-2,CASSGTGVGEQYF,TGTGCCAGCAGCGGAACAGGGGTAGGTGAGCAGTACTTC
few,TRBJ1-1,NA,TRBV19,CASSISGDTEAFF,TGTGCCAGTAGTATATCGGGGGACACTGAAGCTTTCTTT
NA,TRBJ2-5,NA,TRBV7-6,CASSSREQETQYF,TGTGCCAGCAGCTCCAGAGAACAAGAGACCCAGTACTTC
few,TRBJ1-2,NA,TRBV29-1,CSVEAQAGVLRGYTF,TGCAGCGTTGAAGCTCAGGCGGGGGTTCTTCGTGGCTACACCTTC
NA,TRBJ2-7,NA,TRBV20-1,CSARDSSYEQYF,TGCAGTGCTCGAGATTCCTCCTACGAGCAGTACTTC
many,TRBJ1-6,NA,TRBV7-2,CASSSGRYNSPLHF,TGTGCCAGCAGCTCGGGACGGTATAATTCACCCCTCCACTTT
few,TRBJ1-6,NA,TRBV4-3,CASSLNRGNSPLHF,TGCGCCAGCAGCCTGAATAGGGGGAATTCACCCCTCCACTTT
many,TRBJ1-1,NA,TRBV12-3/TRBV12-4,CASSFAGVTEAFF,TGTGCCAGCAGTTTTGCAGGGGTCACTGAAGCTTTCTTT
many,TRBJ1-2,TRBD1,TRBV28,CASSSIGQGYGYTF,TGTGCCAGCAGCTCCATAGGACAGGGTTATGGCTACACCTTC
many,TRBJ2-7,NA,TRBV4-1,CASSPLGPGDEQYF,TGCGCCAGCAGCCCCCTCGGTCCAGGAGACGAGCAGTACTTC
few,TRBJ2-5,TRBD1,TRBV5-1,CASSLFGTGQETQYF,TGCGCCAGCAGCTTGTTTGGGACAGGGCAAGAGACCCAGTACTTC
many,TRBJ2-1,NA,TRBV12-3/TRBV12-4,CASSSNRQGYEQFF,TGTGCCAGCAGTTCGAACCGTCAGGGCTATGAGCAGTTCTTC
NA,TRBJ1-6,NA,TRBV6-4,CASSDSISGSPLHF,TGTGCCAGCAGTGACTCGATATCCGGGTCACCCCTCCACTTT
many,TRBJ1-2,NA,TRBV4-3,CASSQEEGRLGAQSYGYTF,TGCGCCAGCAGCCAAGAGGAAGGGCGTCTCGGCGCACAATCCTATGGCTACACCTTC
many,TRBJ1-2,NA,TRBV7-9,CASSLRGDGYTF,TGTGCCAGCAGCCTAAGGGGGGATGGCTACACCTTC
NA,TRBJ1-1,NA,TRBV24-1,CATSDSRQGGTEAFF,TGTGCCACCAGTGATTCCCGGCAGGGCGGGACTGAAGCTTTCTTT